This T cell receptor (beta chain) was recorded in a study of blood T cell repertoires in COVID-19. Study as a whole: COVID-19 samples, acute and convalescent, were from the United States, Italy and Spain. Sources were T cells, B-cell-depleted T cells, or PBMCs; the material itself was cDNA or gDNA.

The authors' processing: The assay estimated nucleated cells by amplifying reference gene primers. TCRdb keeps only in-frame clones here, not all; method: immunoSEQ multiplex PCR. That table supplies the V and J calls and clone size; D and trimming were determined from the DNA. Among 150,000 to 200,000 clones, around 85% were seen once, and the ten largest hold roughly 8%. The V and J ends lost 0 bases and 0 bases respectively, with 5 bases between them. Germline CDR1 is GTSNPN and CDR2 is SVGIG (reference sequence). CDR3 length equals 13 residues. This receptor was taken from a man aged 60 to 75 with acute or convalescent COVID-19. The chain employs TRBV30 and TRBJ1-1; D unclear. Sequenced sample: peripheral blood. The CDR3 is CAWSVQMNTEAFF. The CDR3 nucleotides are TGTGCCTGGAGTGTACAGATGAACACTGAAGCTTTCTTT.